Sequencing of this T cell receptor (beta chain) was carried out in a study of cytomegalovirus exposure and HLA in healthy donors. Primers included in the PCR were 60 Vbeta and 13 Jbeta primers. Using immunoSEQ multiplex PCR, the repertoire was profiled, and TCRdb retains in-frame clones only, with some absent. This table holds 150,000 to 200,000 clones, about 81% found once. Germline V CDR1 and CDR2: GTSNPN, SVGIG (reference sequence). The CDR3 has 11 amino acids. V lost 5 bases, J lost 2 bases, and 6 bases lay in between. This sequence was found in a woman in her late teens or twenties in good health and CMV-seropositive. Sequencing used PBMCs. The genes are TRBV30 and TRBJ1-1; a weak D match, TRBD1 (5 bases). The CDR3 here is CAWQGNTEAFF. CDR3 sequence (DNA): TGTGCCTGGCAGGGCAACACTGAAGCTTTCTTT.